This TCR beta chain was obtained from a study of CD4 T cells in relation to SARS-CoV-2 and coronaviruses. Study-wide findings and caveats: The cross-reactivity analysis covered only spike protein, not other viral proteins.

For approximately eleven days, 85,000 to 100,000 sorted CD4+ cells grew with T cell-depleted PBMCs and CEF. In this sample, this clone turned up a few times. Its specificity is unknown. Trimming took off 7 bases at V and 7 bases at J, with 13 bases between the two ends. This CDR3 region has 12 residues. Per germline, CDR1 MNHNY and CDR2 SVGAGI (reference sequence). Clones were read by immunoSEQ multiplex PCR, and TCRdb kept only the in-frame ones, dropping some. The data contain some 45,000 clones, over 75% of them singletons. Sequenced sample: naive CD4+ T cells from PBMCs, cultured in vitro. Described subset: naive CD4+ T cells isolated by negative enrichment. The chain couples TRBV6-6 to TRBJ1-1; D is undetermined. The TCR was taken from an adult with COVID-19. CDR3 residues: CASKRGEGEAFF. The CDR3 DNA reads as TGTGCCAGCAAACGGGGAGAAGGTGAAGCTTTCTTT.